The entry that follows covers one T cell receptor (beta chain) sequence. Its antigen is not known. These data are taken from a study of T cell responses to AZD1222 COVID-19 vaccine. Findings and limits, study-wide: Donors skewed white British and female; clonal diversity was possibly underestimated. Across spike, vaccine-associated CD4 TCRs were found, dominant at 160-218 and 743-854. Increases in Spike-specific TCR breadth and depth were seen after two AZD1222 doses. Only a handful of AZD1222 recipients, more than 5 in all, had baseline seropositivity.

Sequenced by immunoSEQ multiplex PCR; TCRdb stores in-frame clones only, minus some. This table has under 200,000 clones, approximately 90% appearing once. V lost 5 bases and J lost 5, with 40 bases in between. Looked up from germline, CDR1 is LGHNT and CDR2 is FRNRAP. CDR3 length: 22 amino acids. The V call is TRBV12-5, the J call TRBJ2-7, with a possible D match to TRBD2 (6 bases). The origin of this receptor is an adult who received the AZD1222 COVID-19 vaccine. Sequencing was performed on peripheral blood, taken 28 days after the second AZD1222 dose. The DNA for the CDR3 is TGTGCTAGTGGTCCTTCCGGGACTCTCCCCCCTAAACTCCTGACCAGCCGCAACGAGCAGTACTTC. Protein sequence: CASGPSGTLPPKLLTSRNEQYF.